This T cell receptor beta chain comes out of a study of T cells in localized non-small cell lung cancer. Remarks on this clone: Its antigen remains unknown.

General study findings and limits: Adjacent uninvolved lung had the highest clonality, suggesting focused antigen responses.

Assay: immunoSEQ multiplex PCR; the TCRdb copy retains only in-frame clones and omits some. In the table there are about 2,800 clones, around 42% of which are singletons. Germline CDR1 MNHGY, CDR2 SAAAGT. The V segment lost 2 bases and the J segment 3 bases; nucleotides outside the gene matches: 5. This CDR3 spans 15 amino acids. This sequence originates from a male donor older than 55 with stage I squamous cell lung carcinoma. This chain links TRBV6-8 with TRBJ2-7; 9 positions agree with TRBD1. The sequencing used lung tumor tissue, collected before any cancer treatment. CDR3 in amino acids: CASSYPDRGIYEQYF. CDR3 in DNA: TGTGCCAGCAGTTACCCGGACAGGGGCATCTACGAGCAGTACTTC.